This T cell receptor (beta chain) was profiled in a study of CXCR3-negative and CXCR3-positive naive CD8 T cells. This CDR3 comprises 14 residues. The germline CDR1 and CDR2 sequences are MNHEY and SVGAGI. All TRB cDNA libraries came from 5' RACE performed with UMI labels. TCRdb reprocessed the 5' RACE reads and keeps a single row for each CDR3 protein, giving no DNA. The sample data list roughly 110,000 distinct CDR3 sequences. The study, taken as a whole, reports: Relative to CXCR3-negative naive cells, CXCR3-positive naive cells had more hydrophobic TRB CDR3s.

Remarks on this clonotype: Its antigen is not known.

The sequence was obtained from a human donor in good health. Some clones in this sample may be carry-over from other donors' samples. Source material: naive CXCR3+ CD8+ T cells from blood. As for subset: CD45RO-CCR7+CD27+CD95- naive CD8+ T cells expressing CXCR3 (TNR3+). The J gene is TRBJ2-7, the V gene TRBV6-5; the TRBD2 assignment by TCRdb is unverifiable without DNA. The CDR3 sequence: CASSGSGVTYEQYF.